This T cell receptor beta chain was found in a study of T-cell reconstitution after alpha-beta-depleted transplantation in children (dated by TCRdb to 2015 to 2016). Regarding the research as a whole: Using TCR repertoire profiling, the study followed T-cell immune reconstitution in a quantitative way in children after TCRalphabeta/CD19-depleted allogeneic hematopoietic cell transplantation.

The method behind the library was PCR. This sample was sequenced with an Illumina HiSeq 2500. TCR library preparation used molecular barcoding, with unique molecular identifiers applied to normalize quantification of the TCRbeta repertoire. TCRdb trimmed public reads at Q25 via fastp, called clones via MiXCR and kept in-frame beta chains. Identical CDR3 protein sequences are pooled into one entry, listed with their most common genes and DNA. The sample yields fewer than 550,000 distinct CDR3 sequences; under 13% were counted once. Approximately 5% of the sample rests with the top ten. CDR1 and CDR2 are read off the germline V gene as MNHEY and SVGAGI. The junction shows trimming of 5 bases on V and 5 bases on J, plus 15 bases between the germline ends. There are 14 amino acids in the CDR3, from cysteine to phenylalanine inclusive. The CDR3 DNA has 42 bases and is translated from base 1. As to this clonotype: Its cognate antigen has yet to be identified. No base-level quality is on record; no much larger clone is a single base apart.

The sequence links TRBV6-5 to TRBJ2-5; the D gene is unclear. Sequenced material: PBMCs from the stem cell graft donor, taken from the stem cell graft. The TCR sequence derives from a human donor who donated a stem cell graft to a child with acute myeloid leukemia. The CDR3 loop reads CASSRSRLSETQYF. Read as DNA, the sequence is TGTGCCAGCAGTCGTTCAAGATTGTCCGAGACCCAGTACTTC.